What follows is one T cell receptor beta chain and its context. This sample stems from a study of shared clonotypes between healthy human individuals. The assay was immunoSEQ multiplex PCR, and TCRdb's table has in-frame clones only and misses some. The sample includes approximately 740,000 clones, about 91% of them seen just once. Deletions cut 0 bases from V and 9 bases from J, with 9 bases between. CDR1 is SGHDN and CDR2 is FVKESK in the germline V gene. The CDR3 length is 13 residues. Naivety among CD8 cells was defined by CD45RO negativity and positive CCR7 selection, thereby excluding terminally differentiated effector memory CD45RA+ cells.

The chain carries TRBV14 and TRBJ2-1; no clear D. The sequence derives from a man aged 25 to 45 in good health. The source material was naive CD8+ T cells sorted from blood. The CDR3 reads CASSQEVRSEQFF. The CDR3 DNA reads TGTGCCAGCAGCCAAGAGGTCAGGTCTGAGCAGTTCTTC.